What follows is one TCR beta chain and its context. These data come from a study of shared clonotypes between healthy human individuals. Method: immunoSEQ multiplex PCR; TCRdb's copy keeps in-frame clones and lacks some. The table lists about 660,000 clones, about 74% of them singletons. The sequence was obtained from a woman in her twenties or thirties in good health. Sequenced material: memory CD4+ T cells sorted from blood. Specified subset: CD45RA-negative fraction.

Here the CDR3 reads CASTRTEFYNEQFF. The CDR3 DNA sequence: TGTGCCAGCACCAGAACGGAGTTCTACAATGAGCAGTTCTTC. The rearrangement uses TRBV2 and TRBJ2-1; D not certain. Germline V gene sequence: CDR1 SNHLY, CDR2 FYNNEI. This CDR3 comprises 14 residues. V dropped 7 bases and J dropped 3 bases, with 13 bases sitting between them. Combining the CDR3 with reference TRBV2 and TRBJ2-1 gives the whole variable domain EPEVTQTPSHQVTQMGQEVILRCVPISNHLYFYWYRQILGQKVEFLVSFYNNEISEKSEIFDDQFSVERPDGSNFTLKIRSTKLEDSAMYFCASTRTEFYNEQFFGPGTRLTVL.